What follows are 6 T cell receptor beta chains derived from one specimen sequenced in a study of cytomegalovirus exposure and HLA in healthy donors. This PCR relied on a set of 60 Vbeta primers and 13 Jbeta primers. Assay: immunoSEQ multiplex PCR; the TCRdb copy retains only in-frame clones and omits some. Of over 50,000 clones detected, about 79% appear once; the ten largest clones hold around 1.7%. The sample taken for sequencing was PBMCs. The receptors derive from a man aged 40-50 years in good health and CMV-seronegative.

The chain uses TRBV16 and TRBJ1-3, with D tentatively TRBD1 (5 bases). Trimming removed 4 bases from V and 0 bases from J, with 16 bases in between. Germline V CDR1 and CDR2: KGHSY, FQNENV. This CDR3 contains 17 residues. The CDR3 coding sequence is TGTGCCAGCAGCCGACAGACGGCTACGGGCTCTGGAAACACCATATATTTT. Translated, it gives CASSRQTATGSGNTIYF. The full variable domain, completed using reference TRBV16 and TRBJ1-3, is GEEVAQTPKHLVRGEGQKAKLYCAPIKGHSYVFWYQQVLKNEFKFLISFQNENVFDETGMPKERFSAKCLPNSPCSLEIQATKLEDSAVYFCASSRQTATGSGNTIYFGEGSWLTVV.

The CDR3 coding sequence is TGTGCCAGCACCATGGGGACAGGGTGGTTCTTC. This sequence encodes CASTMGTGWFF. The V gene is TRBV6-6, the J gene TRBJ2-1; 9 bases line up with TRBD1. Germline V lookup: CDR1 MNHNY, CDR2 SVGAGI (reference sequence). CDR3 length: 11 residues. Trimming cost V 7 bases and J 15 bases; bases outside gene matches: 7.

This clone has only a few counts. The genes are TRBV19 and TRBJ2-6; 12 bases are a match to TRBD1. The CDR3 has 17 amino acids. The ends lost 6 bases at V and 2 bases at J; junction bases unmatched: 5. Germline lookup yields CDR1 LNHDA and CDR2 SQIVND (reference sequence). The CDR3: CASRAGTGGAGANVLTF. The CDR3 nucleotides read TGTGCCAGTAGGGCCGGGACAGGGGGCGCTGGGGCCAACGTCCTGACTTTC.

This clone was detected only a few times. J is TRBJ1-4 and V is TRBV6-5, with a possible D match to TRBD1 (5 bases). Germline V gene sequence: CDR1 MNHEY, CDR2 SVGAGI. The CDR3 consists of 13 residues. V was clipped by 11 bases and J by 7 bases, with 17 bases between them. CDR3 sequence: CAVRSSGVEKLFF. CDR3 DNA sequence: TGTGCCGTGCGGTCCTCGGGGGTTGAAAAACTGTTTTTT.

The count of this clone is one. CDR3 sequence: CASSLRDSVRTDTQYF. CDR3 nucleotides: TGTGCCAGTAGTCTCCGGGACAGCGTACGCACAGATACGCAGTATTTT. This chain links TRBV19 with TRBJ2-3; 7 bases are a match to TRBD1. This CDR3 region has 16 residues. Trimming cost V 5 bases and J 1 base; bases outside gene matches: 9. CDR1 and CDR2 from the germline V gene are LNHDA and SQIVND (reference sequence).

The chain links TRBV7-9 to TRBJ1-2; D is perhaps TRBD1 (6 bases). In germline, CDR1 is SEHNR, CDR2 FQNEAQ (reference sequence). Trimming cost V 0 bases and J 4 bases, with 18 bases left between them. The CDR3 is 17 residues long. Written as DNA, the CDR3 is TGTGCCAGCAGCTTAGCCCACAACAGGGCAGTTAGCTATGGCTACACCTTC. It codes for CASSLAHNRAVSYGYTF.